These T cell receptor beta chains were read from a single sample in a study of blood T cells in healthy people across ages. TCRdb re-derived calls from the 5' RACE reads in MiXCR, one entry per CDR3 protein. Of around 710,000 distinct CDR3 sequences in the sample, roughly two fifths are singletons; the top ten hold around a fifth. Material: blood. The receptors derive from a woman aged 60-75 years in good health. Both conserved end residues are part of each CDR3. The D gene is left open where the match is weak. Expanded clones get a size class; other rows say once, few or many, or leave the size out.

size,V,D,J,CDR3,DNA
few,TRBV14,-,TRBJ2-5,CASSQESRGETQYF,TGTGCCAGCAGCCAAGAGAGCAGGGGAGAGACCCAGTACTTC
-,TRBV20-1,-,TRBJ2-3,CSARDQGTDTQYF,TGCAGTGCTAGAGATCAGGGCACAGATACGCAGTATTTT
-,TRBV4-3,-,TRBJ2-1,CASSQGGGAGNEQFF,TGCGCCAGCAGCCAAGGAGGGGGCGCGGGGAATGAGCAGTTCTTC
-,TRBV7-9,-,TRBJ1-5,CASSPMQTWQPQHF,TGTGCCAGCAGCCCGATGCAAACCTGGCAGCCCCAGCATTTT
-,TRBV6-1,-,TRBJ2-3,CASVVDYRTDTQYF,TGTGCCAGCGTAGTGGATTACCGCACAGATACGCAGTATTTT
-,TRBV28,TRBD1,TRBJ1-3,CASSRTGEYSGNTIYF,TGTGCCAGCAGTAGGACAGGGGAGTACTCTGGAAACACCATATATTTT
few,TRBV12-5,TRBD1,TRBJ2-1,CASGLPNRDRGYNEQFF,TGTGCTAGTGGTTTGCCCAACCGGGACAGGGGCTACAATGAGCAGTTCTTC
few,TRBV20-1,TRBD2,TRBJ2-7,CSAISLGTSGRHEQYF,TGCAGTGCTATCAGCCTCGGGACTAGCGGGAGACACGAGCAGTACTTC
-,TRBV4-1,-,TRBJ2-7,CASSPEATVNYEQYF,TGCGCCAGCAGCCCCGAGGCCACGGTGAACTACGAGCAGTACTTC
-,TRBV10-3,-,TRBJ2-3,CAISERDFTDTQYF,TGTGCCATCAGTGAAAGGGACTTCACAGATACGCAGTATTTT
-,TRBV12-3/TRBV12-4,TRBD1,TRBJ2-3,CACSPDRGRSDTQYF,TGTGCCTGCAGTCCGGACAGGGGGCGAAGTGATACGCAGTATTTT
-,TRBV6-2/TRBV6-3,-,TRBJ2-3,CASSRARPSTDTQYF,TGTGCCAGCAGTAGGGCGAGGCCAAGCACAGATACGCAGTATTTT
-,TRBV18,-,TRBJ2-7,CASSPAAGHSYNEQYF,TGTGCCAGCTCACCGGCTGCGGGACACTCCTACAATGAGCAGTACTTC
once,TRBV18,-,TRBJ1-1,CASSPSPEFTEAFF,TGTGCCAGCTCACCGAGCCCGGAGTTCACTGAAGCTTTCTTT
-,TRBV28,TRBD1,TRBJ2-7,CASSGPTGGDSHEQYF,TGTGCCAGCAGTGGTCCGACAGGGGGGGATAGTCACGAGCAGTACTTC
-,TRBV5-1,TRBD1,TRBJ1-2,CASSLTTGQGVVGYTF,TGCGCCAGCAGCTTGACTACTGGACAGGGGGTTGTTGGCTACACCTTC
-,TRBV29-1,-,TRBJ2-3,CSVLRDGPDISTDTQYF,TGCAGCGTCCTACGGGACGGACCCGATATCAGCACAGATACGCAGTATTTT
-,TRBV13,TRBD1,TRBJ2-1,CASSPTGGVNNEQFF,TGTGCCAGCAGCCCTACAGGGGGCGTAAACAATGAGCAGTTCTTC
-,TRBV7-3,TRBD1,TRBJ2-2,CASRGTDTGELFF,TGTGCCAGCAGGGGGACAGACACCGGGGAGCTGTTTTTT
many,TRBV10-3,-,TRBJ2-7,CAPKTGDYEQYF,TGTGCTCCCAAGACGGGAGATTACGAGCAGTACTTC
-,TRBV6-6,-,TRBJ2-1,CASNYGAAYGGEQFF,TGTGCCAGCAATTACGGGGCAGCCTATGGGGGAGAGCAGTTCTTC
-,TRBV20-1,-,TRBJ2-7,CSAMSYNLRFKEQYF,TGCAGTGCTATGTCATACAACTTACGATTCAAGGAGCAGTACTTC
-,TRBV12-3/TRBV12-4,TRBD1,TRBJ2-7,CASSGTGSLYEQYF,TGTGCCAGCAGTGGGACAGGGTCCCTCTACGAGCAGTACTTC
-,TRBV20-1,TRBD2,TRBJ2-1,CSATQPGTSYNEQFF,TGCAGTGCTACCCAACCCGGGACTAGCTACAATGAGCAGTTCTTC
-,TRBV20-1,TRBD2,TRBJ2-5,CSATVAGVEETQYF,TGCAGTGCAACAGTAGCGGGGGTCGAAGAGACCCAGTACTTC
-,TRBV29-1,-,TRBJ2-7,CSVEGGEQYF,TGCAGCGTTGAAGGGGGGGAGCAGTACTTC
-,TRBV6-5,-,TRBJ2-1,CASSYQLGLLNEQFF,TGTGCCAGCAGTTACCAGCTCGGACTACTCAATGAGCAGTTCTTC
few,TRBV30,TRBD2,TRBJ2-1,CAWGRGGTSDNEQFF,TGTGCCTGGGGTAGAGGCGGGACTAGCGACAATGAGCAGTTCTTC
few,TRBV11-1,-,TRBJ2-2,CASSIGNTGELFF,TGTGCCAGCTCAATAGGGAACACCGGGGAGCTGTTTTTT
-,TRBV9,-,TRBJ1-6,CASSSSLNSPLHF,TGTGCCAGCAGCAGCTCGCTTAATTCACCCCTCCACTTT
-,TRBV24-1,TRBD1,TRBJ2-1,CATSGFTGGAELSAFRDNEQFF,TGTGCCACCAGTGGATTTACAGGGGGCGCAGAGTTGTCCGCGTTTAGAGACAATGAGCAGTTCTTC
-,TRBV6-5,-,TRBJ1-2,CASSYGAGVNYGYTF,TGTGCCAGCAGTTACGGGGCAGGGGTTAACTATGGCTACACCTTC
-,TRBV27,-,TRBJ1-2,CASSLDGPPTGYTF,TGTGCCAGCAGCCTTGATGGGCCCCCCACTGGCTACACCTTC
few,TRBV28,-,TRBJ1-6,CASSLNRDSPLHF,TGTGCCAGCAGTTTAAATCGGGATTCACCCCTCCACTTT
-,TRBV4-3,TRBD1,TRBJ1-5,CASSQDSGGSGQPQHF,TGCGCCAGCAGCCAAGATTCAGGGGGCTCGGGTCAGCCCCAGCATTTT
few,TRBV20-1,-,TRBJ2-7,CSAYSYEQYF,TGCAGTGCTTATTCCTACGAGCAGTACTTC
-,TRBV27,TRBD2,TRBJ2-5,CDSNTLAAGALNGQYF,TGTGACAGCAATACACTAGCAGCGGGGGCCCTTAATGGGCAGTACTTC
-,TRBV3-1,-,TRBJ2-1,CASSQVRGRGEQFF,TGTGCCAGCAGCCAAGTCAGGGGAAGAGGTGAGCAGTTCTTC
-,TRBV7-2,-,TRBJ2-7,CASRLHGGYFSYEQYF,TGTGCCAGCAGATTGCACGGGGGCTACTTCTCCTACGAGCAGTACTTC
-,TRBV6-1,TRBD2,TRBJ2-1,CASRPSTGLAGGSSYNEQFF,TGTGCCAGCAGGCCCTCAACGGGACTAGCGGGGGGGAGCTCCTACAATGAGCAGTTCTTC
few,TRBV4-2,-,TRBJ1-1,CASSQDRSNTEAFF,TGTGCCAGCAGCCAAGACAGGAGCAACACTGAAGCTTTCTTT
-,TRBV7-2,TRBD2,TRBJ2-7,CASSLARTSEGYEQYF,TGTGCCAGCAGCTTAGCGAGGACTAGCGAGGGCTACGAGCAGTACTTC
-,TRBV20-1,-,TRBJ1-5,CSAPLDSDQPQHF,TGCAGTGCTCCCCTTGACAGCGATCAGCCCCAGCATTTT
-,TRBV24-1,-,TRBJ1-2,CATSAGAGYGYTF,TGTGCCACCAGTGCGGGGGCCGGCTATGGCTACACCTTC
-,TRBV9,-,TRBJ1-1,CASSVGWGNTEAFF,TGTGCCAGCAGCGTAGGTTGGGGGAACACTGAAGCTTTCTTT
-,TRBV6-2/TRBV6-3,TRBD1,TRBJ2-6,CASIPIPGNRDSAGANVLTF,TGTGCCAGCATCCCCATTCCAGGTAACAGGGACAGCGCTGGGGCCAACGTCCTGACTTTC
-,TRBV7-9,-,TRBJ1-2,CASSLIGSKITF,TGTGCCAGCAGCTTAATCGGCAGCAAGATCACCTTC
-,TRBV6-2/TRBV6-3,TRBD2,TRBJ2-3,CALGLAGVTDTQYF,TGTGCCCTCGGACTAGCGGGAGTTACAGATACGCAGTATTTT
-,TRBV3-1,-,TRBJ2-3,CASSQVLLGTQYF,TGTGCCAGCAGCCAAGTGCTGCTAGGTACGCAGTATTTT